The table lists the clone carrying this T cell receptor gamma chain with a few counts. The antigen remains undetermined. The likely explanation is a read error, given a far larger clone one base away. This sample stems from a study of gammadelta T cells in human blood. Germline CDR1 GITISATS, CDR2 ISYDGTV (reference sequence). The CDR3 consists of 18 residues. Overall study results and limits: Microbial exposure reportedly appeared to drive polyclonal expansion of innate gamma-delta T cells right after birth.

TCRdb processed the RT-PCR reads again with the CATT caller. The sample lists over 300 gamma-chain clones, around 5.8% occurring once. The receptor's source is a human donor. Sequences were obtained from Vgamma9Vdelta2 gamma-delta T cells from infant blood. The chain has TRGV9 and TRGJP. The CDR3 coding sequence is TGTGCCTTGTGGGAGGTGGGACCAAAAGAGTTGGACAAAAAAATCAAGGTATTT. Amino acids: CALWEVGPKELDKKIKVF.